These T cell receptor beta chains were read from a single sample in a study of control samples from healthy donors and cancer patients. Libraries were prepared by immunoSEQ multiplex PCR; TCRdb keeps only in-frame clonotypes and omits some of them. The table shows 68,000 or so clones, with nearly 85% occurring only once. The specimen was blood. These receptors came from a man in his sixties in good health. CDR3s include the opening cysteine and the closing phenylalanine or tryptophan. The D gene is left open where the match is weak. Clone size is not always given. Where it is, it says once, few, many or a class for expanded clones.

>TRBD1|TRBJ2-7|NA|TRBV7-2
TGTGCCAGCAACCAAGGACAGGGCTCCTACGAGCAGTACTTC
CASNQGQGSYEQYF
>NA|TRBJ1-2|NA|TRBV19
TGTGCCAGTAGTATAAGTCAGGGGAATGACTATGGCTACACCTTC
CASSISQGNDYGYTF
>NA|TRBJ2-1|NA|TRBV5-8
TGTGCCAGCAGCTGGCGGGGTATGTCCTACAATGAGCAGTTCTTC
CASSWRGMSYNEQFF
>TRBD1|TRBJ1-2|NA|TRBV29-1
TGCAGCGTCGGAGGGACAGGCGGCTACACCTTC
CSVGGTGGYTF
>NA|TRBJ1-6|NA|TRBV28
TGTGCCAGCGGAGCCGGGTTCCCCAATTCACCCCTCCACTTT
CASGAGFPNSPLHF
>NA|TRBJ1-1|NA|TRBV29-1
TGCAGCGTAAAAACACAGAGCCTTGAAGCTTTCTTT
CSVKTQSLEAFF
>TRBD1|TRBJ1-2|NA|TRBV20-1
TGCAGTGCTAGTTCGGGACAGGCAAAGGGCTACACCTTC
CSASSGQAKGYTF
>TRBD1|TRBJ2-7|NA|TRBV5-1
TGCGCCAGCAGCTCGGACAGGGGAGGATCCTACGAGCAGTACTTC
CASSSDRGGSYEQYF
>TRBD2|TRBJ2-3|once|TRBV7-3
TGTGCCAGCAGCTTCACTCCTAGCGGAACAGATACGCAGTATTTT
CASSFTPSGTDTQYF
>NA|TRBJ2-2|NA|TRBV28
TGTGCCAGCACCATGGGGCTAGCGAGCACCGGGGAGCTGTTTTTT
CASTMGLASTGELFF
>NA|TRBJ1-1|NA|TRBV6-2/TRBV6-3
TGTGCCAGCAGTTACTCGATTGGTCTCGTAGGGGACACTGAAGCTTTCTTT
CASSYSIGLVGDTEAFF
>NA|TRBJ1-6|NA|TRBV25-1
TGTGCCAGCAGGGAAGGTAATTCACCCCTCCACTTT
CASREGNSPLHF
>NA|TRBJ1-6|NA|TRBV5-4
TGTGCCAGCAGCTTGGGGAACGCTGGGTATTCACCCCTCCACTTT
CASSLGNAGYSPLHF
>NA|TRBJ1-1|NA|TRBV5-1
TGCGCCAGCAGCCTTAATATGGCACCTAACACTGAAGCTTTCTTT
CASSLNMAPNTEAFF
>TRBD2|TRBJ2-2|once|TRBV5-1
TGCGCCAGCAGCGTAACTAGCGGGCAGAACACCGGGGAGCTGTTTTTT
CASSVTSGQNTGELFF
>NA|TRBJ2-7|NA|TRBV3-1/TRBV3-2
TGTGCCAGCAGCCAGGCAGGGCTGAGCTCCTACGAGCAGTACTTC
CASSQAGLSSYEQYF
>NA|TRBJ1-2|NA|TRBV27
TGTGCCAGCAGTTTGTCAGTATCGGTGGGCTCGTGGACCTTC
CASSLSVSVGSWTF
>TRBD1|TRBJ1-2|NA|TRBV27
TGTGCCAGTCGCGGGACAGGGGTGACTGGCTACACCTTC
CASRGTGVTGYTF
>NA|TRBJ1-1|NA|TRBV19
TGTGCCAGTAGTATAAGGCCTCGGCCTAGCTTGCAGTCAGCTTTCTTT
CASSIRPRPSLQSAFF
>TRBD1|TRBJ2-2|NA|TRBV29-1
TGCAGCGCCGAGGGGGCAGGGATCAACACCGGGGAGCTGTTTTTT
CSAEGAGINTGELFF
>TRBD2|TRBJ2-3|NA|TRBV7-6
TGTGCCAGCAGCTTAGGGGGTCTAGCGGGAGCCACAGATACGCAGTATTTT
CASSLGGLAGATDTQYF
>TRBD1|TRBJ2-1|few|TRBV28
TGTGCCAGCTACTCATGGGGGACAGGGGCCTACAATGAGCAGTTCTTC
CASYSWGTGAYNEQFF
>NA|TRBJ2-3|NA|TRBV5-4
TGTGCCAGCAGCTTGGGGGAGCGAGATACGCAGTATTTT
CASSLGERDTQYF
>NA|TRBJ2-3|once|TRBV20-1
TGCAGTGCTAGGGTGGCAGATACGCAGTATTTT
CSARVADTQYF
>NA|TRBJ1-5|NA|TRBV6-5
TGTGCCAGCAGTTACCGAGGGAAAGATCAGCCCCAGCATTTT
CASSYRGKDQPQHF
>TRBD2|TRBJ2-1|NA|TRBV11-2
TGTGCCAGCAGCTTAGACGGGACTAGCGGGGACAGGGAGGACAATGAGCAGTTCTTC
CASSLDGTSGDREDNEQFF
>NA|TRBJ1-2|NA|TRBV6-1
TGTGCCAGCAGTGAATCGTACACTAACTATGGCTACACCTTC
CASSESYTNYGYTF
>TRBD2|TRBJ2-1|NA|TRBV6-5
TGTGCCAGCAGACTAGCGGGAGGGCCCCAGAATGAGCAGTTCTTC
CASRLAGGPQNEQFF